This section outlines one T cell receptor beta chain sequence together with its context. Its antigen is not identified. The data stem from a study of graft-versus-host responses after intestinal transplantation. Study-wide results and caveats: Allografts carried high graft-versus-host to host-versus-graft clonal ratios in patients having graft-donor T cell macrochimerism. Investigators detected GvH clones in recipient marrow, with some emerging earlier in ileum or blood.

The V and J ends lost 6 bases and 8 bases, in that order; junction bases with no gene match: 6. The CDR3 is made up of 13 amino acids. Per the germline V gene, CDR1 is SQVTM and CDR2 is ANQGSEA. Method: immunoSEQ multiplex PCR; TCRdb's copy keeps in-frame clones and lacks some. This table has roughly 80,000 clones, over 80% appearing once. The origin of this receptor is a human patient who received an intestinal transplant, so some T cells may come from the graft donor. The sequences come from PBMCs, collected 98 days after intestinal transplantation. The chain has TRBV29-1 and TRBJ2-1, with TRBD1 matching 11 bases. DNA for the CDR3: TGCAGCGTGGACAGGGGGCGATATGATGAGCAGTTCTTC. Encoded protein: CSVDRGRYDEQFF.